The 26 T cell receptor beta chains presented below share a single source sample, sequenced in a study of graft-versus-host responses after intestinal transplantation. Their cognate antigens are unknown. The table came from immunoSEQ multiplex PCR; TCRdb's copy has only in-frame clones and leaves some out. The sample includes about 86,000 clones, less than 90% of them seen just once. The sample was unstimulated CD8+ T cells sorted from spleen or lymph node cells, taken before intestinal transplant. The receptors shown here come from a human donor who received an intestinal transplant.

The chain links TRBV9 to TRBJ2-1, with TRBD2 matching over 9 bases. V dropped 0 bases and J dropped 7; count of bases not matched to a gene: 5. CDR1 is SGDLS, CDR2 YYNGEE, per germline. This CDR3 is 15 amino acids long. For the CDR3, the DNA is TGTGCCAGCAGCGTAGAAAGCGGGGGGAAGAATGAGCAGTTCTTC. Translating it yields CASSVESGGKNEQFF. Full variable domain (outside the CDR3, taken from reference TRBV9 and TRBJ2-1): DSGVTQTPKHLITATGQRVTLRCSPRSGDLSVYWYQQSLDQGLQFLIQYYNGEERAKGNILERFSAQQFPDLHSELNLSSLELGDSALYFCASSVESGGKNEQFFGPGTRLTVL.

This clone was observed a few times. The CDR3: CAISYDREPYEQYF. The DNA of the CDR3 is TGTGCCATCAGCTATGACAGGGAACCCTACGAGCAGTACTTC. This chain uses TRBV10-3 with TRBJ2-7; 7 bases match TRBD1. The trim removed 6 bases at V and 2 bases at J, leaving 7 bases unmatched. Germline lookup yields CDR1 ENHRY and CDR2 SYGVKD. The CDR3 consists of 14 residues.

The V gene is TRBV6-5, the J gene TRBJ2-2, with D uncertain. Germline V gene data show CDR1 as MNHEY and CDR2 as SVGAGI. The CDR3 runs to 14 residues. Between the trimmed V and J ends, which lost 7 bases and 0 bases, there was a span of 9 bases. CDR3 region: CASTSHSNTGELFF. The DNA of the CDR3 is TGTGCCAGCACCAGTCATTCGAACACCGGGGAGCTGTTTTTT.

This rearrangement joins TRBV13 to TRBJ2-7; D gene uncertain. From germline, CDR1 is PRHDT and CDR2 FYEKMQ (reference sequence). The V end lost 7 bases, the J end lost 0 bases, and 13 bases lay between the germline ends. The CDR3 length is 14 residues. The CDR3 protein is CASTPARRSYEQYF. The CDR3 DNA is TGTGCCAGCACTCCTGCAAGACGCTCCTACGAGCAGTACTTC.

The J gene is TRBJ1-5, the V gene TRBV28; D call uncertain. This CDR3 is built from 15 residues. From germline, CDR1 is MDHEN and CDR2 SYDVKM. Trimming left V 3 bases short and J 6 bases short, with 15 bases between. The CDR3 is CASSFYRGSPQPQHF. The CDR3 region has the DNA TGTGCCAGCAGTTTTTATCGGGGATCCCCTCAGCCCCAGCATTTT.

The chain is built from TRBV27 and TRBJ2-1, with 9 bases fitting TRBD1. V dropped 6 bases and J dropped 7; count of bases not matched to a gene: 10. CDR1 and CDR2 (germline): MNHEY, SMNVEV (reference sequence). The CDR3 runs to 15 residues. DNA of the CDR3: TGTGCCAGCAGAGTTGACAGGGGGAGTATGAATGAGCAGTTCTTC. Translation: CASRVDRGSMNEQFF.

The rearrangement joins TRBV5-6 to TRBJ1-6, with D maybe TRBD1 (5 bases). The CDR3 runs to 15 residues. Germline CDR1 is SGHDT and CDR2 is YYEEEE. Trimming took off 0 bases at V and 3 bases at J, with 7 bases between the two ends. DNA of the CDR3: TGTGCCAGCAGCTTGGAGGGGAGCTATAATTCACCCCTCCACTTT. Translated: CASSLEGSYNSPLHF.

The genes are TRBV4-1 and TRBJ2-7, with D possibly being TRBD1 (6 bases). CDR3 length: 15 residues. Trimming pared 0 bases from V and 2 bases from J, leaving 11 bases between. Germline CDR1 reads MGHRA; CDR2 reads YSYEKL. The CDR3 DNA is TGCGCCAGCAGCCAAGAAGGGGGACCAGCCTACGAGCAGTACTTC. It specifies CASSQEGGPAYEQYF.

CDR3 residues: CASSHGRGPSPLHF. The CDR3 region has the DNA TGCGCCAGCAGCCACGGGAGGGGACCTTCACCCCTCCACTTT. The V gene is TRBV4-1, the J gene TRBJ1-6; D may be TRBD1 (5 bases). The CDR3 is made up of 14 amino acids. With 3 bases removed from V and 9 bases from J, the gap between germline ends came to 12 bases. Germline V CDR1 and CDR2: MGHRA, YSYEKL.

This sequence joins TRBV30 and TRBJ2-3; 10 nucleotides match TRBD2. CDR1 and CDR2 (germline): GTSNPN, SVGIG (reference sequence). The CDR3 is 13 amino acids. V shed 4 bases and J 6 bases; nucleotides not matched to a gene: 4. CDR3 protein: CAWTSGSWDTQYF. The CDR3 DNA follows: TGTGCCTGGACTAGCGGGAGTTGGGATACGCAGTATTTT. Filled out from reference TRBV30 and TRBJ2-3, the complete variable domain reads SQTIHQWPATLVQPVGSPLSLECTVEGTSNPNLYWYRQAAGRGLQLLFYSVGIGQISSEVPQNLSASRPQDRQFILSSKKLLLSDSGFYLCAWTSGSWDTQYFGPGTRLTVL.

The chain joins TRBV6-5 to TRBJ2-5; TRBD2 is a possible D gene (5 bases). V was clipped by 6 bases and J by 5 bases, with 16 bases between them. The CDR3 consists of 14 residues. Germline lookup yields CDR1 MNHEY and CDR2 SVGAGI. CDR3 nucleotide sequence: TGTGCCAGCAGGTACGGGGTCATCGCGGAGACCCAGTACTTC. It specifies CASRYGVIAETQYF.

The CDR3 protein is CSVAHGDTNDEQYF. As DNA, the CDR3 is TGCAGCGTTGCGCATGGGGACACTAATGACGAGCAGTACTTC. This chain uses TRBV29-1 with TRBJ2-7; the D gene is possibly TRBD1 (6 bases). V shed 4 bases and J shed 5 bases, with 18 bases lying between them. Germline CDR1 is SQVTM and CDR2 is ANQGSEA. This CDR3 is built from 14 residues.

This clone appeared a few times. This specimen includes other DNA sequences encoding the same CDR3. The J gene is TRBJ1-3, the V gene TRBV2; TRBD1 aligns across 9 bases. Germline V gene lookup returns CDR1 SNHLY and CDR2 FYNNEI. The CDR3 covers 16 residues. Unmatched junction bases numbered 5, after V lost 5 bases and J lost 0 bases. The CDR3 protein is CASSWTGDSSGNTIYF. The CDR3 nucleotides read TGTGCCAGCAGTTGGACAGGGGACTCCTCTGGAAACACCATATATTTT.

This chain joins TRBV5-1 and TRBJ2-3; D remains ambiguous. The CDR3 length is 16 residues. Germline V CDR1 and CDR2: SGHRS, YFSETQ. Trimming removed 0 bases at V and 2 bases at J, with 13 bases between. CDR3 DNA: TGCGCCAGCAGCTTGGACATGCCCCGCTACACAGATACGCAGTATTTT. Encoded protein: CASSLDMPRYTDTQYF.

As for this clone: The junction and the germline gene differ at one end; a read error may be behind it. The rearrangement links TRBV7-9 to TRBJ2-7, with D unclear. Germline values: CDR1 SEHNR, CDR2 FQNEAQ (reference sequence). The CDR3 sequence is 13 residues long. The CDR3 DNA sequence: TGTGCCAGCAGCCCCCCCGGAACCGACGACCAGTACTTC. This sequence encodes CASSPPGTDDQYF.

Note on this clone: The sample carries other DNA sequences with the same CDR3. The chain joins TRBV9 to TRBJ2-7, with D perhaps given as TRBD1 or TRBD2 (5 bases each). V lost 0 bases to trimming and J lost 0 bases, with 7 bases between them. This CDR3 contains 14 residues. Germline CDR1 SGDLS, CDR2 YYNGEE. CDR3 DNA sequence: TGTGCCAGCAGCGTAGAGGGGAGCTCCTACGAGCAGTACTTC. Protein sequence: CASSVEGSSYEQYF.

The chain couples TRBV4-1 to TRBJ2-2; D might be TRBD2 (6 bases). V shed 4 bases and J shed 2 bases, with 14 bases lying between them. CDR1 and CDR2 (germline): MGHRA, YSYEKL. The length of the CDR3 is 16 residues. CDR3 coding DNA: TGCGCCAGCAGCCGTTCGGGAGCTCATAACACCGGGGAGCTGTTTTTT. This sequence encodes CASSRSGAHNTGELFF.

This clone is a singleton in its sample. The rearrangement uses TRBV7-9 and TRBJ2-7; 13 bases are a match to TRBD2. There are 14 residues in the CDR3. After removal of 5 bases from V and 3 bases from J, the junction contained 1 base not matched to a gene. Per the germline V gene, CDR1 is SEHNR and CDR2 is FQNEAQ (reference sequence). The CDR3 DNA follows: TGTGCCAGCAGCAGACTAGCGGGAGGCTACGAGCAGTACTTC. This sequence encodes CASSRLAGGYEQYF. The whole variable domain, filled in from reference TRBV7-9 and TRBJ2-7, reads DTGVSQNPRHKITKRGQNVTFRCDPISEHNRLYWYRQTLGQGPEFLTYFQNEAQLEKSRLLSDRFSAERPKGSFSTLEIQRTEQGDSAMYLCASSRLAGGYEQYFGPGTRLTVT.

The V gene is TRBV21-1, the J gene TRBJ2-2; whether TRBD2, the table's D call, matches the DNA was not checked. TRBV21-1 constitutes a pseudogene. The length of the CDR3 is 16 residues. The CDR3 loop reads CASSRSGRAGTGELFF. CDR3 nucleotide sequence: TGTGCCAGCAGCCGTAGCGGGAGGGCCGGCACCGGGGAGCTGTTTTTT.

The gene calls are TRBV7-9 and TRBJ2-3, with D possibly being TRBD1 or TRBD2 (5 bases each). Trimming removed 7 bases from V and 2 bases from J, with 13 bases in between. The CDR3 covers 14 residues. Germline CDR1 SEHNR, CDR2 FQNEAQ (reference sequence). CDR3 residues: CASNWGPHTDTQYF. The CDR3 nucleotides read TGTGCCAGCAACTGGGGACCCCACACAGATACGCAGTATTTT.

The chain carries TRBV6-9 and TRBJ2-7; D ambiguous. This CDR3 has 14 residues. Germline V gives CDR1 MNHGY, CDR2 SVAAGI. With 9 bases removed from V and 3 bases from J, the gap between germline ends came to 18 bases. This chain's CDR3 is CASAAGKGRYEQYF. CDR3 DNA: TGTGCCAGTGCAGCAGGCAAAGGGCGCTACGAGCAGTACTTC.

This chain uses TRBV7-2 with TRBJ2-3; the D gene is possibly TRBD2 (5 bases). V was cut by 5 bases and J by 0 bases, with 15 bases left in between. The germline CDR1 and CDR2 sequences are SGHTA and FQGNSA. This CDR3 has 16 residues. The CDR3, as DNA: TGTGCCAGCAGCATAGAGCGCGGACTCAGCACAGATACGCAGTATTTT. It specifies CASSIERGLSTDTQYF. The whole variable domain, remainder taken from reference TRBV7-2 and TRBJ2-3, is GAGVSQSPSNKVTEKGKDVELRCDPISGHTALYWYRQSLGQGLEFLIYFQGNSAPDKSGLPSDRFSAERTGGSVSTLTIQRTQQEDSAVYLCASSIERGLSTDTQYFGPGTRLTVL.

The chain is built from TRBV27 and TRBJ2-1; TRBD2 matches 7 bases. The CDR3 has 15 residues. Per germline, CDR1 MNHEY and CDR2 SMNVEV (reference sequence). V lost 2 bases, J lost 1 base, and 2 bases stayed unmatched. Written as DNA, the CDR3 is TGTGCCAGCAGTTTAGGCGGGAGTTCCTACAATGAGCAGTTCTTC. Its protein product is CASSLGGSSYNEQFF.

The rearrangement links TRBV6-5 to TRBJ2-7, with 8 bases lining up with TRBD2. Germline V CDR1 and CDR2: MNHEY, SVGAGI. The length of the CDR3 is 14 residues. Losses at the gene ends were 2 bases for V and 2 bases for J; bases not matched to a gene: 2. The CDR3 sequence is CASSYRGLAYEQYF. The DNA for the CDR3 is TGTGCCAGCAGTTACAGGGGACTAGCCTACGAGCAGTACTTC.

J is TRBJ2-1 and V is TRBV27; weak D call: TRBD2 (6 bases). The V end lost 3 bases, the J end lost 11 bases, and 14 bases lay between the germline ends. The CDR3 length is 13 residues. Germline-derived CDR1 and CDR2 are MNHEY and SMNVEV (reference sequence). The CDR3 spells CASSLLVGLKQFF. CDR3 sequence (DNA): TGTGCCAGCAGTTTGCTTGTTGGACTAAAGCAGTTCTTC.

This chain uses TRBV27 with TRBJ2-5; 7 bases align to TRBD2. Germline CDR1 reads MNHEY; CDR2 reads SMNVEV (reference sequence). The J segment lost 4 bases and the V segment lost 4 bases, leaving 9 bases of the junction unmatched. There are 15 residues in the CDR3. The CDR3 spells CASSYRSGAGETQYF. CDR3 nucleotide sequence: TGTGCCAGCAGTTATAGAAGCGGGGCTGGAGAGACCCAGTACTTC.